This T cell receptor (beta chain) was retrieved from a study of control samples from healthy donors and cancer patients. The V segment lost 4 bases and the J segment 7 bases; nucleotides outside the gene matches: 8. Germline V gene sequence: CDR1 GTSNPN, CDR2 SVGIG (reference sequence). The CDR3 consists of 14 residues. Generated by immunoSEQ multiplex PCR, the TCRdb table keeps only in-frame clones and is missing some. The sample lists 70,000 or so clones, roughly 80% seen once, with around 15% in the top ten. This TCR was sampled from a man aged 45-65 years in good health. This rearrangement joins TRBV30 to TRBJ2-1, with 9 nucleotides matching TRBD2. Material: blood. CDR3 region: CAWTVGLASNEQFF. Written as DNA, the CDR3 is TGTGCCTGGACGGTGGGACTAGCATCGAATGAGCAGTTCTTC.